A selection of T cell receptor beta chains follows, all from one sample in a study of shared clonotypes between healthy human individuals. Clones were sequenced by immunoSEQ multiplex PCR, and TCRdb holds only the in-frame ones, with some missing. The table shows under 1,100,000 clones, with roughly 80% occurring only once. The sample was memory CD4+ T cells sorted from blood. The receptors shown here come from a man aged 18-30 years in good health. Both conserved end residues are part of each CDR3. The order of the fields is clone size, J gene, D gene, V gene, CDR3 protein. D genes are given only for firm matches. A row's size may be missing; if present it is once, few, many or a size class.

>.|TRBJ2-1|.|TRBV7-8
CASSRSGRNEQFF
>.|TRBJ1-3|.|TRBV9
CASSVDSGNTIYF
>.|TRBJ2-7|.|TRBV27
CASSLTGFRHEQYF
>.|TRBJ2-5|TRBD1|TRBV11-2
CASSLGQGGSGETQYF
>.|TRBJ2-5|.|TRBV11-2
CASSRTRETQYF
>once|TRBJ2-7|.|TRBV19
CASSIDRFYEQYF
>few|TRBJ1-5|.|TRBV19
CASSFSGGGDQPQHF
>.|TRBJ2-5|.|TRBV9
CASSVETRARETQYF
>few|TRBJ1-2|TRBD1|TRBV2
CASSQTGTYGYTF
>.|TRBJ2-3|.|TRBV4-1
CASSRGSGPLGSTDTQYF
>.|TRBJ1-5|.|TRBV18
CASSPLSNQPQHF
>.|TRBJ1-2|.|TRBV18
CASSPVNGNYGYTF
>.|TRBJ1-5|.|TRBV10-2
CASSDGRGNQPQHF
>.|TRBJ2-1|TRBD1|TRBV13
CASRTLQHRGRRNDEQFF
>.|TRBJ2-3|TRBD1|TRBV7-8
CASSARDRGTFTDTQYF
>few|TRBJ1-5|TRBD1|TRBV30
CAWSQGANQPQHF
>.|TRBJ2-3|TRBD2|TRBV7-9
CASSLKTDSGGEYF
>few|TRBJ1-3|.|TRBV9
CASSAYPGNTIYF
>.|TRBJ1-3|.|TRBV6-6
CASSYGLSGNTIYF
>.|TRBJ2-3|.|TRBV30
CAWSVQDTTQYF
>.|TRBJ2-5|TRBD2|TRBV9
CASSPGLPPETQYF
>.|TRBJ1-1|.|TRBV14
CASSQGISRTEAFF
>.|TRBJ1-2|TRBD1|TRBV5-1
CASSLGGQGHGYTF
>.|TRBJ2-1|TRBD2|TRBV27
CASSPRTSGRGGEQFF
>once|TRBJ2-3|.|TRBV2
CASSEALFQGSTDTQYF
>.|TRBJ2-1|.|TRBV6-6
CASGGSSYNEQFF
>few|TRBJ1-4|.|TRBV5-1
CASSSGSSNEKLFF
>.|TRBJ2-7|TRBD1|TRBV6-1
CASSERRDRGLSYEQYF
>once|TRBJ1-1|.|TRBV28
CASSLLGEAFF
>once|TRBJ1-4|TRBD1|TRBV30
CAWSQEGGAEKLFF
>.|TRBJ1-5|.|TRBV28
CASSHGGLGSNQPQHF
>.|TRBJ1-6|.|TRBV5-4
CASSFLGTDSPLHF
>.|TRBJ2-3|TRBD1|TRBV29-1
CSVEETGGRTDTQYF
>few|TRBJ2-3|TRBD2|TRBV11-2
CASSLAGADTQYF
>.|TRBJ2-7|TRBD1|TRBV5-6
CASSSIQGAGSYEQYF
>.|TRBJ2-1|.|TRBV7-9
CASSPGDYNEQFF
>.|TRBJ2-1|.|TRBV2
CASSVERSYNEQFF
>.|TRBJ1-1|.|TRBV25-1
CASSVLGNTEAFF